This T cell receptor (beta chain) was sequenced during a study of CD8+ T cells in alopecia areata. Study-wide results and limits: Lesional scalp, especially alopecia totalis/universalis, showed higher clonality than normal scalp. TCRs were shared less clearly across patients than in mice, possibly for HLA-related reasons.

J was trimmed by 3 bases and V by 4 bases; bases with no gene match: 15. This CDR3 comprises 19 residues. CDR1 and CDR2 (germline): SGHDT, YYEEEE. Sequencing templates came from extracted RNA that was reverse transcribed into cDNA. Repertoires were generated with immunoSEQ multiplex PCR, while TCRdb's copy carries only in-frame clones and drops some. This sample has 100,000 to 120,000 clones, with under 60% found just once. Alopecia areata patients had lesional scalp punch biopsies and peripheral blood taken from them. This clone was seen once. Its target is unknown. The specimen sequenced was NKG2D-low CD8+ T cells sorted from blood. The gene calls are TRBV5-6 and TRBJ2-1, with 11 bases identical to TRBD2. This receptor was obtained from a human donor with alopecia areata. The CDR3 sequence is CASSMRLAGPPVGYNEQFF. The CDR3 region has the DNA TGTGCCAGCAGCATGAGACTAGCGGGACCCCCGGTAGGCTACAATGAGCAGTTCTTC.